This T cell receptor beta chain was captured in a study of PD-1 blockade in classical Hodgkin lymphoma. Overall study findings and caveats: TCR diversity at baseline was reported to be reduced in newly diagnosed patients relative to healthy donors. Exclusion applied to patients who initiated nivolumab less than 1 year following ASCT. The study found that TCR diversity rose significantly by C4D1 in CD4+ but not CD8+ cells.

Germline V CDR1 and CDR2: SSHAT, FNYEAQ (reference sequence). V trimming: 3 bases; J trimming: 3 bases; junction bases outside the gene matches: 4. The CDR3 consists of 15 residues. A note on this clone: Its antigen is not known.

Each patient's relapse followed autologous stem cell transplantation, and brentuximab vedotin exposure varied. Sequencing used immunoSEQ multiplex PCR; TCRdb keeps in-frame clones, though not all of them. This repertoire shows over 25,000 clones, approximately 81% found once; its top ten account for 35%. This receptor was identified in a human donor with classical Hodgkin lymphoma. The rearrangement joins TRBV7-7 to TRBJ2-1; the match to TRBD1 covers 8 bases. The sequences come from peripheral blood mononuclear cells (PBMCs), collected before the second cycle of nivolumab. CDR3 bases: TGTGCCAGCAGCTTTGGACAGGGTTACTACAATGAGCAGTTCTTC. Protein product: CASSFGQGYYNEQFF.